These 27 T cell receptor beta chains originate from one sample sequenced in a study of T cells in Graves' hyperthyroidism and ophthalmopathy. Regions amplified from RNA transcripts were the TCR beta CDR3 regions. TCR CDR3 underwent first-round RT-PCR with the HTBI primer set. A single record per CDR3 protein comes from TCRdb applying MiXCR to the multiplex PCR reads. Of about 210,000 distinct CDR3 sequences in the sample, 15% to 20% were seen once. The sequenced material came from blood. The receptors were gathered from a man aged 50 to 60 with Graves' hyperthyroidism.

This clonotype has only a few counts. The chain combines TRBV5-1 with TRBJ2-5; D is perhaps TRBD1 (5 bases). Germline CDR1 and CDR2: SGHRS and YFSETQ. With 1 base removed from V and 2 bases from J, the gap between germline ends came to 12 bases. CDR3 length: 15 amino acids. The CDR3: CASSLTGSPQETQYF. CDR3 in DNA: TGCGCCAGCAGCTTGACAGGATCGCCTCAAGAGACCCAGTACTTC.

V usage is TRBV20-1 and J usage is TRBJ2-3; 7 bases line up with TRBD2. This CDR3 spans 15 amino acids. CDR1 is DFQATT, CDR2 SNEGSKA, per germline (reference sequence). V trimming: 3 bases; J trimming: 2 bases; junction bases outside the gene matches: 8. Written as DNA, the CDR3 is TGCAGTGCTAGGACTAGCTCGGCCCACACAGATACGCAGTATTTT. Translation: CSARTSSAHTDTQYF.

This clonotype has a handful of counts. The chain carries TRBV20-1 and TRBJ2-3; maybe TRBD2 (6 bases). CDR1 and CDR2 (germline): DFQATT, SNEGSKA (reference sequence). The CDR3 length is 14 residues. Deletions cut 5 bases from V and 5 bases from J, with 17 bases between. CDR3 DNA sequence: TGCAGTGCTTCTAGTTCCGGGAGTGAAGATACGCAGTATTTT. The encoded protein is CSASSSGSEDTQYF.

This clonotype was found a few times. DNA of the CDR3: TGCGCCAGCAGCCAAGACGAGGGTTTACAGCCCCAGCATTTT. As protein: CASSQDEGLQPQHF. The chain carries TRBV4-1 and TRBJ1-5; D uncertain. The CDR3 contains 14 residues. Trimming pared 0 bases from V and 7 bases from J, leaving 10 bases between. Germline assignment: CDR1 MGHRA and CDR2 YSYEKL.

This sequence joins TRBV7-3 and TRBJ2-1, with TRBD2 matching over 7 bases. The CDR3 length is 14 residues. The germline V gene has CDR1 SGHTA and CDR2 FQGTGA. The junction had 4 bases not matched to a gene; V was cut back by 5 bases and J by 3 bases. The CDR3 DNA is TGTGCCAGCAGCCCTCGGACTAGCTACAATGAGCAGTTCTTC. This translates into CASSPRTSYNEQFF.

J is TRBJ2-2 and V is TRBV7-8; weak D call: TRBD1 (5 bases). V shed 7 bases and J shed 0 bases, with 21 bases lying between them. This CDR3 is 18 amino acids long. Germline V gene lookup returns CDR1 SGHVS and CDR2 FQNEAQ. CDR3 loop: CASNSKPQTVTNTGELFF. The DNA for the CDR3 is TGTGCCAGCAACTCTAAACCACAGACAGTAACGAACACCGGGGAGCTGTTTTTT.

This clonotype has at least ten counts. This chain links TRBV20-1 with TRBJ2-7; D not resolved. The CDR3 is 13 residues long. With 4 bases removed from V and 3 bases from J, the gap between germline ends came to 13 bases. Germline CDR1 reads DFQATT; CDR2 reads SNEGSKA (reference sequence). The CDR3 DNA is TGCAGTGCTAATTCGGGCCGGAGCTACGAGCAGTACTTC. Translating it yields CSANSGRSYEQYF.

This rearrangement joins TRBV18 to TRBJ2-7; no clear D gene. Deletions cut 2 bases from V and 2 bases from J, with 13 bases between. The CDR3 sequence is 15 residues long. Germline CDR1 reads KGHSH; CDR2 reads LQKENI. CDR3 in DNA: TGTGCCAGCTCACCAAGAGGAAACGGCCCCTACGAGCAGTACTTC. This gives the protein CASSPRGNGPYEQYF.

The chain employs TRBV7-2 and TRBJ2-3; 10 bases line up with TRBD2. The trim removed 3 bases at V and 2 bases at J, leaving 8 bases unmatched. Germline lookup yields CDR1 SGHTA and CDR2 FQGNSA. This CDR3 comprises 17 residues. The DNA of the CDR3 is TGTGCCAGCAGCTTCGAACCCGGGACTAGCGTCACAGATACGCAGTATTTT. It codes for CASSFEPGTSVTDTQYF.

The table lists this clonotype with a few counts. This sequence joins TRBV28 and TRBJ2-5, with 7 nucleotides matching TRBD2. V dropped 1 base and J dropped 2; count of bases not matched to a gene: 7. This CDR3 comprises 16 residues. CDR1 MDHEN and CDR2 SYDVKM come from the germline V gene. CDR3: CASSLYPGRKQETQYF. The CDR3 DNA is TGTGCCAGCAGTTTATATCCCGGGAGGAAACAAGAGACCCAGTACTTC. The full variable domain, rest sourced from reference TRBV28 and TRBJ2-5, is DVKVTQSSRYLVKRTGEKVFLECVQDMDHENMFWYRQDPGLGLRLIYFSYDVKMKEKGDIPEGYSVSREKKERFSLILESASTNQTSMYLCASSLYPGRKQETQYFGPGTRLLVL.

V is TRBV12-5 and J is TRBJ2-1; 11 nucleotides agree with TRBD2. The CDR3 covers 16 residues. Losses at the gene ends were 4 bases for V and 8 bases for J; bases not matched to a gene: 10. Germline CDR1 is LGHNT and CDR2 is FRNRAP. CDR3 in amino acids: CASGSLAGGPPDEQFF. DNA of the CDR3: TGTGCTAGTGGTTCGTTAGCGGGAGGGCCGCCGGATGAGCAGTTCTTC.

This clonotype was recorded a few times. This chain links TRBV11-3 with TRBJ1-1; D unresolved. This CDR3 is built from 16 residues. V was shortened by 5 bases and J by 1 base, with 17 bases between the two germline ends. Germline values: CDR1 SGHNT, CDR2 YENEEA. The CDR3 sequence is CASSKHYILKNTEAFF. Here the CDR3 DNA reads TGTGCCAGCAGCAAACACTACATTCTCAAGAACACTGAAGCTTTCTTT.

This clonotype occurred many times. The V gene is TRBV12-3 or TRBV12-4, the J gene TRBJ2-4; TRBD1 matches at 10 bases. V was clipped by 6 bases and J by 7 bases; unmatched bases: 3. The CDR3 is 13 residues long. The CDR3 here is CASRRGQGNIQYF. DNA for the CDR3: TGTGCCAGCAGACGGGGACAGGGGAACATTCAGTACTTC.

This clonotype was detected ten times or more. The CDR3 region has the DNA TGTGCCAGCAGTCTAAGGTCCGGGGGGATAGGCACTGAAGCTTTCTTT. This codes for CASSLRSGGIGTEAFF. The chain has TRBV27 and TRBJ1-1, with a possible D match to TRBD1 (5 bases). The CDR3 is 16 amino acids. The V end lost 5 bases, the J end lost 4 bases, and 20 bases lay between the germline ends. Germline V gene data show CDR1 as MNHEY and CDR2 as SMNVEV (reference sequence).

This rearrangement joins TRBV7-6 to TRBJ1-5; D not resolved. CDR1 SGHVS and CDR2 FNYEAQ come from the germline V gene. Trimming cost V 1 base and J 4 bases, with 8 bases left between them. The CDR3 consists of 14 residues. This CDR3 reads CASSLGGPNQPQHF. In DNA, the CDR3 is TGTGCCAGCAGCTTAGGCGGGCCGAATCAGCCCCAGCATTTT.

The chain joins TRBV28 to TRBJ2-7; 7 nucleotides match TRBD1. Germline V lookup: CDR1 MDHEN, CDR2 SYDVKM. This CDR3 comprises 14 residues. V gave up 6 bases and J gave up 5 bases; unmatched junction bases: 10. The CDR3 DNA reads as TGTGCCAGCAGCACCCCGGGACAGACCCACGAGCAGTACTTC. This encodes CASSTPGQTHEQYF.

This clonotype has ten or more counts. The V call is TRBV7-8, the J call TRBJ2-5, with 9 bases matching TRBD1. This CDR3 has 15 amino acids. CDR1 is SGHVS, CDR2 FQNEAQ, per germline. The junction had 5 bases not matched to a gene; V was cut back by 1 base and J by 5 bases. CDR3 nucleotide sequence: TGTGCCAGCAGCTTAGGCGGGACAGGGACCGAGACCCAGTACTTC. It specifies CASSLGGTGTETQYF.

This clonotype was seen repeatedly, ten times or more. The chain couples TRBV5-5 to TRBJ2-7; a weak D match, TRBD2 (5 bases). V was pared by 6 bases and J by 3 bases, with 19 bases between. The germline CDR1 and CDR2 sequences are SGHKS and YYEKEE (reference sequence). The CDR3 has 15 amino acids. CDR3 protein: CASTPRWELGYEQYF. Written as DNA, the CDR3 is TGTGCCAGCACCCCGCGGTGGGAACTAGGCTACGAGCAGTACTTC.

Worth noting for this clonotype: Since a much larger clone is just one base distant, this may be a read error. The chain carries TRBV5-1 and TRBJ1-3; D is unclear. This CDR3 is 14 amino acids long. CDR1 is SGHRS, CDR2 YFSETQ, per germline. Trimming shortened V by 6 bases and J by 6 bases, and 16 bases separated the two germline ends. The CDR3 coding sequence is TGCGCCAGCACGTACGGACCGAGGGAAAACACCATATATTTT. It encodes CASTYGPRENTIYF.

The V gene is TRBV12-3 or TRBV12-4, the J gene TRBJ2-7; D is possibly TRBD2 (5 bases). The ends were cut back, 6 bases at V and 6 bases at J, with 15 bases in the middle. The CDR3 spans 13 residues. CDR3: CASRRAVSREQYF. CDR3 DNA sequence: TGTGCCAGCAGGAGGGCCGTATCACGCGAGCAGTACTTC.

This clonotype was counted many times. The chain combines TRBV5-1 with TRBJ2-7; TRBD1 agrees at 7 bases. Looked up from germline, CDR1 is SGHRS and CDR2 is YFSETQ. This CDR3 is built from 14 residues. The trim removed 5 bases at V and 0 bases at J, leaving 5 bases unmatched. Here the CDR3 DNA reads TGCGCCAGCAGAGGGACAGTGGCCTCCTACGAGCAGTACTTC. It yields the protein CASRGTVASYEQYF.

Remarks on this clonotype: The junction and the germline gene differ at one end; a read error may be behind it. In DNA, the CDR3 is TGCGCCAGCAGCCCTCGAACCTCTGGAAACACCATATATTTT. This codes for CASSPRTSGNTIYF. This sequence joins TRBV5-5 and TRBJ1-3, with D unresolved. The CDR3 has 14 residues. Germline CDR1 reads SGHKS; CDR2 reads YYEKEE (reference sequence).

Ten or more counts support this clonotype. The V gene is TRBV12-3 or TRBV12-4, the J gene TRBJ2-5, with 9 bases matching TRBD2. This CDR3 comprises 15 residues. Trimming removed 1 base from V and 2 bases from J; junction bases left unmatched: 2. For the CDR3, the DNA is TGTGCCAGCAGTTTAGGCGGGAGGGAACAAGAGACCCAGTACTTC. Protein product: CASSLGGREQETQYF.

This chain joins TRBV7-3 and TRBJ2-7; D possibly corresponds to TRBD1 (6 bases). The length of the CDR3 is 16 residues. Germline V CDR1 and CDR2: SGHTA, FQGTGA. The V gene lost 5 bases and the J gene lost 2 bases, with 19 bases spanning the gap. CDR3 bases: TGTGCCAGCAGCCGTGACAGGAAAAAGAATCCCTACGAGCAGTACTTC. Encoded protein: CASSRDRKKNPYEQYF.

This clonotype was seen a handful of times. The gene calls are TRBV20-1 and TRBJ2-5, with no clear D. The germline V and J ends were trimmed by 2 bases and 2 bases, with 9 bases remaining between them. The V gene's germline CDR1 is DFQATT and CDR2 SNEGSKA (reference sequence). This CDR3 contains 13 residues. DNA for the CDR3: TGCAGTGCTAGAAATACACAACAAGAGACCCAGTACTTC. It codes for CSARNTQQETQYF.

The chain recombines TRBV5-1 with TRBJ1-4; D is ambiguous. V was trimmed by 4 bases and J by 0 bases, leaving 10 bases between them. The CDR3 totals 15 residues. The V gene's germline CDR1 is SGHRS and CDR2 YFSETQ. In DNA form, the CDR3 reads TGCGCCAGCAGCCCCGGCGGGGCAACTAATGAAAAACTGTTTTTT. Translating gives CASSPGGATNEKLFF.

Many counts were recorded for this clonotype. The chain uses TRBV20-1 and TRBJ2-7, with TRBD2 matching over 7 bases. V was clipped by 5 bases and J by 4 bases; unmatched bases: 14. This CDR3 comprises 15 residues. Germline V gene lookup returns CDR1 DFQATT and CDR2 SNEGSKA (reference sequence). The CDR3 here is CSAPLASGGGYEQYF. For the CDR3, the DNA is TGCAGTGCTCCCTTGGCTAGCGGAGGAGGGTACGAGCAGTACTTC.